The present T cell receptor beta chain was sequenced within a study of blood T cell repertoires in COVID-19. On the study more broadly: Specimens from acute and convalescent COVID-19 originated in the United States, Italy and Spain. The cDNA or gDNA used as material had been derived from T cells, B-cell-depleted T cells, or PBMCs.

CDR1 and CDR2 from the germline V gene are MNHEY and SMNVEV (reference sequence). Germline trimming cut 6 bases from V and 6 bases from J; bases unmatched to any gene: 11. The CDR3 runs to 15 residues. In the source study's methods: The authors estimated nucleated cell counts from reference gene primer amplification. Assay: immunoSEQ multiplex PCR; the TCRdb copy retains only in-frame clones and omits some. The V and J calls and clone size are taken from that table; D and trimming were inferred from the DNA. The table has some 130,000 clones, 84% seen once. The clonotype originates from a human donor in a cohort sampled during active COVID-19. The specimen sequenced was peripheral blood. The chain links TRBV27 to TRBJ1-3; TRBD1 matches 7 bases. The CDR3 nucleotides are TGTGCCAGCAGCCCTCAGGGGGGTTTTGCAAACACCATATATTTT. It specifies CASSPQGGFANTIYF.